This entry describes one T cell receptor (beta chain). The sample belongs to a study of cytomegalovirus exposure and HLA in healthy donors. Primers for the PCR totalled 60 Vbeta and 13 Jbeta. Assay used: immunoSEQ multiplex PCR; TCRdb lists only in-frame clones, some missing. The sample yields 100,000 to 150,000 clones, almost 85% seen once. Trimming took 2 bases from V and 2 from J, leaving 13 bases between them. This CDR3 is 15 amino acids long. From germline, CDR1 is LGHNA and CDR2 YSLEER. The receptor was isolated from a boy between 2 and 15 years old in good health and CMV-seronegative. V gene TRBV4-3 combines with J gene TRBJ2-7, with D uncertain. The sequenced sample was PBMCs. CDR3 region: CASSQLLSNPYEQYF. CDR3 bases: TGCGCCAGCAGCCAACTGCTAAGCAATCCCTACGAGCAGTACTTC.